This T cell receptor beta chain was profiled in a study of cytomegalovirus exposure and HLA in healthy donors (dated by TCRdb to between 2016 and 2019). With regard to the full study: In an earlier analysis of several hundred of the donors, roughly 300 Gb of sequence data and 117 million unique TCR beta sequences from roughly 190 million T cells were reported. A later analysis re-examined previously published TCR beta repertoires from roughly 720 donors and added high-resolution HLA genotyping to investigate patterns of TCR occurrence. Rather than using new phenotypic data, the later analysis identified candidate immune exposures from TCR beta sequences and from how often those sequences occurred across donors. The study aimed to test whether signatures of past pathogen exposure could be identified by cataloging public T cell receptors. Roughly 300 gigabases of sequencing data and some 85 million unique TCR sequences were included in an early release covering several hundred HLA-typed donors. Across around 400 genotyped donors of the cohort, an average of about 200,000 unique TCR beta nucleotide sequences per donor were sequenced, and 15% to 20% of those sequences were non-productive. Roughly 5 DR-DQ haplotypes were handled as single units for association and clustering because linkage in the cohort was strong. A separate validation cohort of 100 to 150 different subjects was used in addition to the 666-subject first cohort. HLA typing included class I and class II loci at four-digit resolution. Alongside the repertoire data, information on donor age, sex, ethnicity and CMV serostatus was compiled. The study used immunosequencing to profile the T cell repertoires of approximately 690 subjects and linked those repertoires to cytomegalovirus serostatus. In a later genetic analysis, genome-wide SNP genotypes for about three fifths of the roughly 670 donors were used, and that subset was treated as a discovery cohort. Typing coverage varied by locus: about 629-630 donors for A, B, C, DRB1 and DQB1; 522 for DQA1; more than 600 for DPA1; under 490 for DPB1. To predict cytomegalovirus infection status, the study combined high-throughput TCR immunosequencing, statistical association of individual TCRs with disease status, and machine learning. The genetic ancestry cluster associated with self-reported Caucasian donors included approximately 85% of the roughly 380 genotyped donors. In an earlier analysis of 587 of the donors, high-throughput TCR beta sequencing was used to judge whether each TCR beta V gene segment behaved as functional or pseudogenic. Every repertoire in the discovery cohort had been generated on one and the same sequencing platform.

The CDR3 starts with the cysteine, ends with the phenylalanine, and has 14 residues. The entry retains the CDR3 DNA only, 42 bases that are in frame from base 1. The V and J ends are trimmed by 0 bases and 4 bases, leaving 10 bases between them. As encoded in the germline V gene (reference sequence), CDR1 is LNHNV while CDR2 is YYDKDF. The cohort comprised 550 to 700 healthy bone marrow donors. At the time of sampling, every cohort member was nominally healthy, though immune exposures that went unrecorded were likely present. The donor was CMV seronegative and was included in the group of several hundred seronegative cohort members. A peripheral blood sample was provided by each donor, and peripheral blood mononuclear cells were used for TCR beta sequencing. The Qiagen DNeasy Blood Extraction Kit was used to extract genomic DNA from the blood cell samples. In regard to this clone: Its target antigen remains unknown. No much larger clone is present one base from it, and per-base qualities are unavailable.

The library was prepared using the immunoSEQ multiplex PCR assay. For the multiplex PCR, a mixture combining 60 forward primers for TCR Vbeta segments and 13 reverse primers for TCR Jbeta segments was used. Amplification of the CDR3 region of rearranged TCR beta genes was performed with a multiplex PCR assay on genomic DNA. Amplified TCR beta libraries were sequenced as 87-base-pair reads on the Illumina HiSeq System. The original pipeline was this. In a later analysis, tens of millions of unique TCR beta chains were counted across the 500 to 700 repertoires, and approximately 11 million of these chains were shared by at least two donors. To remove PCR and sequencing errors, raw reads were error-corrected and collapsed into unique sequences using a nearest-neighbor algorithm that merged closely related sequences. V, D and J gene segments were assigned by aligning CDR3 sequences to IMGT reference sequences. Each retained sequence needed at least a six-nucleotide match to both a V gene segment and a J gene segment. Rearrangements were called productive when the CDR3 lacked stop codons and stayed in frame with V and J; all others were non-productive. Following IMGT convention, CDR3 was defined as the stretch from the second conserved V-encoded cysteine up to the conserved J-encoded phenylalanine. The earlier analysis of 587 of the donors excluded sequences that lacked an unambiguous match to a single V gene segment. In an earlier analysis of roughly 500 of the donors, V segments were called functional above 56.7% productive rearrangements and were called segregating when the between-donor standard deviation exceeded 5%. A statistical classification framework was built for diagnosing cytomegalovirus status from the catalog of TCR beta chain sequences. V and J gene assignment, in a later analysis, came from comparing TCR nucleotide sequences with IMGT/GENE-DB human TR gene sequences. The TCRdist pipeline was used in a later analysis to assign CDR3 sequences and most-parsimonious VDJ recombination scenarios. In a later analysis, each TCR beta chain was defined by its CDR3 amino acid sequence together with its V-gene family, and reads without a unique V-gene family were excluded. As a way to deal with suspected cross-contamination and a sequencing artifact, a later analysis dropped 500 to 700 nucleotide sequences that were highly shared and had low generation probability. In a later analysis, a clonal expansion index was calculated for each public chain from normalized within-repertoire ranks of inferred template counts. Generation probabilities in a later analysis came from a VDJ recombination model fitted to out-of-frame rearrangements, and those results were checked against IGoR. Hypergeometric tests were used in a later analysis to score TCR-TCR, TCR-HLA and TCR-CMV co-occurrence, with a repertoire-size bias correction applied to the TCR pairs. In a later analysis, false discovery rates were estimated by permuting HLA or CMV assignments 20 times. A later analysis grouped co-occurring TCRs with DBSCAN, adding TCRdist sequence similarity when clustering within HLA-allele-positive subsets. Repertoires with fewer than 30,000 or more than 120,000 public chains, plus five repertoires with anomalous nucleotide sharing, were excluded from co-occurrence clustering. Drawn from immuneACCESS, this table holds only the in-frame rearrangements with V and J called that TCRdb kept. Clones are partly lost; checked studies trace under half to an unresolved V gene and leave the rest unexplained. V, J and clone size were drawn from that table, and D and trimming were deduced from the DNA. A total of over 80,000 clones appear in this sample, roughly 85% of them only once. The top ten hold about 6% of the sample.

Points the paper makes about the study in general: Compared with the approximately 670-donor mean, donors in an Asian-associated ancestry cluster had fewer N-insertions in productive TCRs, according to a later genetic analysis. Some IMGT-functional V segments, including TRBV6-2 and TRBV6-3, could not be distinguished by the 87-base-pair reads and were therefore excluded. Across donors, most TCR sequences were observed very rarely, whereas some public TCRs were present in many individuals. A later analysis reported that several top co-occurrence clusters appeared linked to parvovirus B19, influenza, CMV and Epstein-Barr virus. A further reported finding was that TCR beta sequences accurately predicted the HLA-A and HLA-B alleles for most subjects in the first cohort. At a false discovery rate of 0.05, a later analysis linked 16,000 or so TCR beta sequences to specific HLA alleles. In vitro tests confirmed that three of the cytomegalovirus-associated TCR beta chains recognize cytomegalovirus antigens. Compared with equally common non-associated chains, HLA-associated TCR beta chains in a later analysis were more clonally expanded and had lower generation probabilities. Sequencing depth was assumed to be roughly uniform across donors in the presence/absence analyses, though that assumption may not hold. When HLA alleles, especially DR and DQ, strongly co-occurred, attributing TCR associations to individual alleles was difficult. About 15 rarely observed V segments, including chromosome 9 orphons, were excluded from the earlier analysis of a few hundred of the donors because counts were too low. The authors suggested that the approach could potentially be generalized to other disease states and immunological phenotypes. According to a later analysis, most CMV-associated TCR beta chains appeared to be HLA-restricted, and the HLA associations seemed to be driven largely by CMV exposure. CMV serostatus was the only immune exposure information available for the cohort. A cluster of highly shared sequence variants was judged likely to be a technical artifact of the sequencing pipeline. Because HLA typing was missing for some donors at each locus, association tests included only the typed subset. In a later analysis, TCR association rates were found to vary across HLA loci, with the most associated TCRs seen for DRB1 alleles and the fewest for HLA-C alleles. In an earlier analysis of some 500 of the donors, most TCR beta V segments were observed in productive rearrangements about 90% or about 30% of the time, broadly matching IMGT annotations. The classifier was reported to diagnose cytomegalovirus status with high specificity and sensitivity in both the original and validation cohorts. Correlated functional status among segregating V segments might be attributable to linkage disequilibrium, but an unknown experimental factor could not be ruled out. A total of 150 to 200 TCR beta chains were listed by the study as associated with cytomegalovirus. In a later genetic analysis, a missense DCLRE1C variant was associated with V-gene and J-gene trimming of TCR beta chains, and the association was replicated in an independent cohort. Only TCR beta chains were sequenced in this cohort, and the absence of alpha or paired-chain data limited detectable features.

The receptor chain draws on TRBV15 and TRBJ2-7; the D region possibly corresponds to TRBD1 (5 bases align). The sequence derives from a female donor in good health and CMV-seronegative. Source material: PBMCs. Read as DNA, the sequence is TGTGCCACCAGCAGAGACAGGGTTTCTTACGAGCAGTACTTC. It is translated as CATSRDRVSYEQYF. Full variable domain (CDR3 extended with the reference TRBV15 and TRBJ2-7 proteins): DAMVIQNPRYQVTQFGKPVTLSCSQTLNHNVMYWYQQKSSQAPKLLFHYYDKDFNNEADTPDNFQSRRPNTSFCFLDIRSPGLGDTAMYLCATSRDRVSYEQYFGPGTRLTVT.